This T cell receptor beta chain was sequenced for a study of T cell responses to AZD1222 COVID-19 vaccine. This clone was found once. The antigen remains unidentified. Study-level points and caveats: Among AZD1222 vaccinees, only six or seven were seropositive at baseline. Two AZD1222 administrations were followed by greater Spike-specific TCR breadth and depth.

Trimming shortened V by 7 bases and J by 12 bases, and 16 bases separated the two germline ends. This CDR3 region has 11 residues. Sequencing used immunoSEQ multiplex PCR; TCRdb keeps in-frame clones, though not all of them. The data contain some 120,000 clones, approximately 88% of them singletons. The clonotype was recovered from an adult in good health. The chain has TRBV6-7 and TRBJ2-7; no reliable D call. TRBV6-7 is designated an ORF whose function remains uncertain. The sample here was peripheral blood, taken on day 0 of AZD1222 vaccination. The DNA for the CDR3 is TGTGCCAGCACCCCTCTACCTCGAGGGTACTTC. It translates to CASTPLPRGYF.